These 12 T cell receptor beta chains came from one sample sequenced in a study of T cell responses to AZD1222 COVID-19 vaccine (dated by TCRdb to the early 2020s). The receptor library was made with the immunoSEQ multiplex PCR assay. TCRdb limited this immuneACCESS table to in-frame rearrangements with V and J called. A share of clones is missing; checked studies link under half to unresolved V genes, and the rest is unexplained. The sample has about 48,000 clones on record, 65% to 90% of them singletons. Around 6.5% of the sample rests with the top ten. The time point label on this specimen signifies: about 28 days (+/-7) after the second vaccine dose. The sequenced sample was peripheral blood, obtained 28 days after the second AZD1222 dose. These TCRs come from an adult who received the AZD1222 COVID-19 vaccine.

The chain has TRBV7-6 and TRBJ1-5; unclear D gene. V shed 1 base and J shed 4 bases, with 8 bases lying between them. CDR1 is SGHVS and CDR2 is FNYEAQ in the germline V gene. This CDR3 comprises 14 residues. The DNA of the CDR3 is TGTGCCAGCAGCTTAGGTCCAGGAAATCAGCCCCAGCATTTT. Translated: CASSLGPGNQPQHF.

The chain carries TRBV7-2 and TRBJ2-3; possible D gene TRBD1, 5 bases. V shed 5 bases and J shed 5 bases, with 8 bases lying between them. The CDR3 loop spans 12 amino acids. Germline CDR1 reads SGHTA; CDR2 reads FQGNSA. DNA for the CDR3: TGTGCCAGCAGCGACAGCTTAGATACGCAGTATTTT. Residues: CASSDSLDTQYF. The variable domain in full, with the rest retrieved from reference TRBV7-2 and TRBJ2-3, is GAGVSQSPSNKVTEKGKDVELRCDPISGHTALYWYRQSLGQGLEFLIYFQGNSAPDKSGLPSDRFSAERTGGSVSTLTIQRTQQEDSAVYLCASSDSLDTQYFGPGTRLTVL.

This rearrangement joins TRBV19 to TRBJ1-5; TRBD1 aligns across 7 bases. With V trimmed by 6 bases and J by 4 bases, 6 bases remained unmatched. Germline loops: CDR1 LNHDA, CDR2 SQIVND (reference sequence). The CDR3 sequence is 14 residues long. This chain's CDR3 is CASRERGQNQPQHF. The CDR3 coding sequence is TGTGCCAGTAGGGAAAGGGGGCAGAATCAGCCCCAGCATTTT.

V is TRBV11-3 and J is TRBJ1-2; TRBD1 agrees at 7 bases. Germline CDR1 reads SGHNT; CDR2 reads YENEEA. V lost 6 bases and J lost 5; bases outside the gene matches: 3. This CDR3 region has 12 residues. The CDR3 sequence: CASRQGEYGYTF. Here the CDR3 DNA reads TGTGCCAGCAGGCAGGGGGAATATGGCTACACCTTC.

This chain links TRBV6-2 or TRBV6-3 with TRBJ2-1; a weak D match, TRBD1 (7 bases). The germline V and J ends were trimmed by 7 bases and 8 bases, with 24 bases remaining between them. CDR3 length: 16 amino acids. Germline V gene lookup returns CDR1 MNHEY and CDR2 SVGEGT. The CDR3 nucleotides are TGTGCCAGCACCCCAGGGGGGCAGAATAGGGCCGATGAGCAGTTCTTC. Amino acid sequence: CASTPGGQNRADEQFF.

This clone was recorded only once. The rearrangement joins TRBV19 to TRBJ2-3; the match to TRBD1 covers 12 bases. The germline CDR1 and CDR2 sequences are LNHDA and SQIVND (reference sequence). J gave up 4 bases and V 9 bases, and 8 bases lay outside the gene matches. The CDR3 sequence is 15 residues long. The CDR3 protein is CASWTGQGAADTQYF. DNA for the CDR3: TGTGCCAGCTGGACGGGACAGGGGGCCGCAGATACGCAGTATTTT. The full variable domain, its missing parts supplied by reference TRBV19 and TRBJ2-3, is DGGITQSPKYLFRKEGQNVTLSCEQNLNHDAMYWYRQDPGQGLRLIYYSQIVNDFQKGDIAEGYSVSREKKESFPLTVTSAQKNPTAFYLCASWTGQGAADTQYFGPGTRLTVL.

The chain couples TRBV28 to TRBJ2-5; D is tentatively TRBD1 or TRBD2 (5 bases each). CDR3 length equals 16 residues. Germline CDR1 reads MDHEN; CDR2 reads SYDVKM. Trimming shortened V by 0 bases and J by 5 bases, and 16 bases separated the two germline ends. The CDR3 DNA reads as TGTGCCAGCAGTTTATGGGTTCGGGGCGCGCGGGAGACCCAGTACTTC. As protein: CASSLWVRGARETQYF.

This rearrangement joins TRBV5-8 to TRBJ1-4; D is perhaps TRBD1 (5 bases). With 2 bases removed from V and 6 bases from J, the gap between germline ends came to 17 bases. Germline loops: CDR1 SGHTS, CDR2 YDEGEE. There are 16 residues in the CDR3. The CDR3 loop reads CASSFRGTSTDEKLFF. CDR3 in DNA: TGTGCCAGCAGCTTTAGGGGCACGAGTACGGATGAAAAACTGTTTTTT.

The chain combines TRBV7-3 with TRBJ1-1; 7 bases align to TRBD1. The V gene's germline CDR1 is SGHTA and CDR2 FQGTGA. V was clipped by 0 bases and J by 5 bases; unmatched bases: 3. The CDR3 has 14 residues. The CDR3 sequence: CASSLTGGGTEAFF. CDR3 DNA: TGTGCCAGCAGCTTAACAGGGGGCGGGACTGAAGCTTTCTTT.

The chain joins TRBV11-2 to TRBJ1-1, with TRBD1 matching 8 bases. The CDR3 sequence is 15 residues long. CDR1 SGHAT and CDR2 FQNNGV come from the germline V gene. Trimming took 4 bases from V and 1 from J; bases not matched to a gene: 5. Here the CDR3 DNA reads TGTGCCAGCAGCTCGCAGGGGGCACGGAACACTGAAGCTTTCTTT. It codes for CASSSQGARNTEAFF.

The V and J genes are TRBV5-8 and TRBJ2-4; tentatively, D is TRBD1 or TRBD2 (5 bases each). This CDR3 is built from 16 residues. The germline V gene has CDR1 SGHTS and CDR2 YDEGEE. Trimming cost V 0 bases and J 5 bases, with 15 bases left between them. The CDR3: CASSLAFTRGENIQYF. In DNA, the CDR3 is TGTGCCAGCAGCTTGGCCTTCACCAGAGGGGAAAACATTCAGTACTTC.

V gene TRBV5-1 combines with J gene TRBJ2-7; 7 bases match TRBD1. This CDR3 region has 15 residues. The J segment lost 2 bases and the V segment lost 0 bases, leaving 5 bases of the junction unmatched. The V gene's germline CDR1 is SGHRS and CDR2 YFSETQ. CDR3 sequence (DNA): TGCGCCAGCAGCTTGGCCGGGACAGACACCTACGAGCAGTACTTC. Translated, it gives CASSLAGTDTYEQYF.